Below are 31 T cell receptor beta chains sequenced from a single sample in a study of CD8 T cells in ankylosing spondylitis. TCRdb reanalysed the 5' RACE reads using MiXCR and keeps one entry per CDR3 protein. This sample has approximately 200,000 distinct CDR3 sequences, with 13% found just once. The sample comprised blood, either unsorted or a sorted T cell fraction (not recorded which). These receptor sequences come from a male donor with ankylosing spondylitis or in good health (not recorded which).

The rearrangement joins TRBV6-5 to TRBJ2-7; 13 bases align to TRBD2. The CDR3 length is 18 residues. V gave up 0 bases and J gave up 0 bases; unmatched junction bases: 5. The germline V gene encodes CDR1 MNHEY and CDR2 SVGAGI. The CDR3 DNA reads TGTGCCAGCAGTTACTCCGGGACTAGCGGGGTCGTCTCCTACGAGCAGTACTTC. It is translated as CASSYSGTSGVVSYEQYF.

This clonotype was counted only a few times. CDR3 DNA sequence: TGTGCCAGCAGCCCCGCTTCGGGGTTAGCTAACTATGGCTACACCTTC. As protein: CASSPASGLANYGYTF. This sequence joins TRBV7-9 and TRBJ1-2, with D hard to call. The CDR3 loop spans 16 amino acids. Trimming shortened V by 5 bases and J by 0 bases, and 16 bases separated the two germline ends. Per germline, CDR1 SEHNR and CDR2 FQNEAQ (reference sequence).

This clonotype showed up just a few times. V is TRBV29-1 and J is TRBJ2-2, with D possibly TRBD2 on 6 matching bases. The germline CDR1 and CDR2 sequences are SQVTM and ANQGSEA. The CDR3 totals 13 residues. The V end lost 7 bases, the J end lost 3 bases, and 12 bases lay between the germline ends. The CDR3 DNA reads TGCAGCGCCAGTAGACTAGACACCGGGGAGCTGTTTTTT. Amino acid sequence: CSASRLDTGELFF.

This clonotype was counted many times. The chain joins TRBV7-2 to TRBJ2-3; 7 bases line up with TRBD1. V shed 2 bases, J shed 3 bases, and the junction held 5 bases outside the gene matches. Per germline, CDR1 SGHTA and CDR2 FQGNSA. The CDR3 is 15 amino acids. CDR3 bases: TGTGCCAGCAGCTTAAAAGACAGGGAAACAGATACGCAGTATTTT. Protein product: CASSLKDRETDTQYF.

The chain joins TRBV6-1 to TRBJ2-2; no clear D. CDR1 is MNHNS and CDR2 is SASEGT in the germline V gene. The CDR3 runs 14 residues. V was pared by 10 bases and J by 3 bases, with 15 bases between. In DNA, the CDR3 is TGTGCCATAGGCGGTGCGGCGGACACCGGGGAGCTGTTTTTT. This codes for CAIGGAADTGELFF.

The chain combines TRBV14 with TRBJ2-1, with 12 nucleotides matching TRBD2. Germline V gives CDR1 SGHDN, CDR2 FVKESK. V dropped 2 bases and J dropped 10; count of bases not matched to a gene: 6. CDR3 length: 15 residues. CDR3: CASSQHTSGGLEQFF. In nucleotides, the CDR3 is TGTGCCAGCAGCCAACATACTAGCGGGGGGTTGGAGCAGTTCTTC.

The J gene is TRBJ1-6, the V gene TRBV27; D unclear. This CDR3 has 16 residues. CDR1 is MNHEY, CDR2 SMNVEV, per germline (reference sequence). V was trimmed by 5 bases and J by 7 bases, leaving 18 bases between them. This chain's CDR3 is CASSPQTESWNSPLHF. CDR3 in DNA: TGTGCCAGCAGTCCCCAGACTGAGTCGTGGAATTCACCCCTCCACTTT.

On this clonotype: One junction end does not reproduce the germline sequence, and a read error may be involved. The chain uses TRBV5-5 and TRBJ2-1, with D perhaps TRBD2 (6 bases). The CDR3 runs to 15 residues. Looked up from germline, CDR1 is SGHKS and CDR2 is YYEKEE (reference sequence). CDR3 sequence (DNA): TGTGCCAGCAGCTTCGGGCTCGCGGGCGGGACTCTGCATTGCTTC. It yields the protein CASSFGLAGGTLHCF. Looking up the rest from reference TRBV5-5 and TRBJ2-1 gives the full variable domain: DAGVTQSPTHLIKTRGQQVTLRCSPISGHKSVSWYQQVLGQGPQFIFQYYEKEERGRGNFPDRFSARQFPNYSSELNVNALLLGDSALYLCASSFGLAGGTLHCFGPGTRLTVL.

In its sample, this clonotype was seen a few times. The rearrangement uses TRBV2 and TRBJ1-2; the match to TRBD1 covers 8 bases. This CDR3 has 17 residues. The germline gives CDR1 SNHLY, CDR2 FYNNEI. J was trimmed by 0 bases and V by 3 bases; bases with no gene match: 9. The CDR3 loop reads CASSDQGARTANYGYTF. DNA of the CDR3: TGTGCCAGCAGTGATCAGGGGGCCAGGACAGCTAACTATGGCTACACCTTC.

This clonotype appeared many times. This chain uses TRBV12-3 or TRBV12-4 with TRBJ1-4; D unresolved. This CDR3 comprises 11 residues. V lost 6 bases, J lost 3 bases, and 2 bases lay in between. The CDR3 sequence: CASSPNEKLFF. In nucleotides, the CDR3 is TGTGCCAGCAGCCCTAATGAAAAACTGTTTTTT.

As for this clonotype: The junction shows a germline mismatch at one end, possibly a read error. The chain joins TRBV5-1 to TRBJ1-1; D gene unclear. CDR3 size: 13 residues. From germline, CDR1 is SGHRS and CDR2 YFSETQ. The CDR3 sequence: CASSLVEATESFF. The DNA for the CDR3 is TGCGCCAGCAGCTTGGTGGAAGCCACTGAATCTTTCTTT.

This clonotype was detected only a few times. The genes are TRBV27 and TRBJ1-5; possible D gene TRBD1, 6 bases. V lost 0 bases, J lost 0 bases, and 9 bases lay in between. The germline CDR1 and CDR2 sequences are MNHEY and SMNVEV (reference sequence). The CDR3 has 16 residues. CDR3 sequence reads: CASSLSGTLSNQPQHF. As DNA, the CDR3 is TGTGCCAGCAGTTTATCGGGGACACTTAGCAATCAGCCCCAGCATTTT.

V usage is TRBV4-1 and J usage is TRBJ1-1; D gene ambiguous. This CDR3 is built from 15 residues. The V end was cut by 0 bases, the J end by 0 bases, with 8 bases between. Germline V gene sequence: CDR1 MGHRA, CDR2 YSYEKL. This CDR3 reads CASSQDIGVNTEAFF. DNA for the CDR3: TGCGCCAGCAGCCAAGATATCGGGGTGAACACTGAAGCTTTCTTT.

Only a few counts were recorded for this clonotype. V usage is TRBV5-6 and J usage is TRBJ2-3; 7 nucleotides agree with TRBD1. V shed 4 bases, J shed 2 bases, and the junction held 10 bases outside the gene matches. Germline CDR1 and CDR2: SGHDT and YYEEEE. The CDR3 contains 16 residues. The CDR3 loop reads CASSPGTVLPTDTQYF. The CDR3 DNA follows: TGTGCCAGCAGCCCCGGGACAGTGCTCCCCACAGATACGCAGTATTTT.

The chain couples TRBV19 to TRBJ1-1, with TRBD1 matching over 8 bases. Trimming removed 3 bases from V and 3 bases from J; junction bases left unmatched: 6. The V gene's germline CDR1 is LNHDA and CDR2 SQIVND (reference sequence). The CDR3 spans 15 residues. CDR3 DNA: TGTGCCAGTAGTATGGAACAGGGGGTTTACACTGAAGCTTTCTTT. Encoded protein: CASSMEQGVYTEAFF.

CDR3 region: CSVELVWREAFF. The CDR3 DNA is TGCAGCGTTGAATTGGTGTGGAGAGAAGCTTTCTTT. The V call is TRBV29-1, the J call TRBJ1-1; D not certain. This CDR3 contains 12 residues. From germline, CDR1 is SQVTM and CDR2 ANQGSEA. Trimming pared 2 bases from V and 8 bases from J, leaving 12 bases between.

The sample holds a few counts of this clonotype. The rearrangement uses TRBV4-1 and TRBJ2-7; D perhaps matches TRBD2 (7 bases). Germline V gene lookup returns CDR1 MGHRA and CDR2 YSYEKL. V was trimmed by 2 bases and J by 5 bases, leaving 22 bases between them. This CDR3 has 17 amino acids. The CDR3 region is CASSQRSGGKLVHEQYF. CDR3 coding DNA: TGCGCCAGCAGCCAAAGGTCGGGGGGCAAACTTGTCCACGAGCAGTACTTC.

The rearrangement joins TRBV15 to TRBJ2-7; D uncertain. The CDR3 spans 12 residues. V lost 3 bases and J 6 bases, leaving 9 bases between the germline ends. Germline values: CDR1 LNHNV, CDR2 YYDKDF (reference sequence). The CDR3 sequence: CATSSNSVEQYF. CDR3 nucleotides: TGTGCCACCAGCAGTAACAGCGTCGAGCAGTACTTC.

The J gene is TRBJ2-7, the V gene TRBV27, with 10 bases fitting TRBD2. This CDR3 is built from 15 residues. Germline V CDR1 and CDR2: MNHEY, SMNVEV (reference sequence). J was trimmed by 3 bases and V by 2 bases; bases with no gene match: 4. The CDR3 sequence is CASSLRGTSVYEQYF. The CDR3 bases are TGTGCCAGCAGTTTAAGGGGGACTAGCGTCTACGAGCAGTACTTC.

This rearrangement joins TRBV4-1 to TRBJ2-2; no clear D. Trimming cost V 0 bases and J 6 bases, with 11 bases left between them. Germline assignment: CDR1 MGHRA and CDR2 YSYEKL. The CDR3 runs to 15 residues. The chain's CDR3 is CASSQDNRVAGELFF. The CDR3 DNA is TGCGCCAGCAGCCAAGATAATAGGGTCGCCGGGGAGCTGTTTTTT.

In its sample, this clonotype was seen a few times. The V call is TRBV4-1, the J call TRBJ2-2, with D possibly being TRBD2 (6 bases). The CDR3 is 18 residues long. The ends were cut back, 0 bases at V and 7 bases at J, with 21 bases in the middle. Looked up from germline, CDR1 is MGHRA and CDR2 is YSYEKL. DNA for the CDR3: TGCGCCAGCAGCCAAGAATGGGTGTGGCGGGATTGGGTCGGGGAGCTGTTTTTT. As protein: CASSQEWVWRDWVGELFF.

The V call is TRBV21-1, the J call TRBJ2-3; no check of the table's D call, TRBD1, against the DNA was made. TRBV21-1 is a pseudogene. CDR3 length: 15 residues. CDR3 nucleotide sequence: TGTGCCAGCCCCTTAAGACAGAGGCGGGCAGATACGCAGTATTTT. Its translation is CASPLRQRRADTQYF.

This clonotype was found many times. J is TRBJ2-3 and V is TRBV29-1; D remains unclear. The ends were cut back, 3 bases at V and 6 bases at J, with 10 bases in the middle. The CDR3 length is 12 residues. Germline assignment: CDR1 SQVTM and CDR2 ANQGSEA. CDR3 sequence (DNA): TGCAGCGTTGATAAGCGAGGCGATACGCAGTATTTT. Its protein is CSVDKRGDTQYF.

This clonotype came up many times. This chain connects TRBV12-5 to TRBJ2-1, with 10 bases identical to TRBD2. The junction had 0 bases not matched to a gene; V was cut back by 3 bases and J by 10 bases. The CDR3 is made up of 12 amino acids. Germline-derived CDR1 and CDR2 are LGHNT and FRNRAP. The CDR3 coding sequence is TGTGCTAGTGGTTTTAGCGGGGGGGAGCAGTTCTTC. As protein: CASGFSGGEQFF. The whole variable domain, remainder taken from reference TRBV12-5 and TRBJ2-1, is DARVTQTPRHKVTEMGQEVTMRCQPILGHNTVFWYRQTMMQGLELLAYFRNRAPLDDSGMPKDRFSAEMPDATLATLKIQPSEPRDSAVYFCASGFSGGEQFFGPGTRLTVL.

V and J are TRBV6-2 or TRBV6-3 and TRBJ2-1; D not resolved. This CDR3 is 17 amino acids long. Trimming cost V 4 bases and J 0 bases, with 16 bases left between them. Germline-derived CDR1 and CDR2 are MNHEY and SVGEGT. The CDR3 region has the DNA TGTGCCAGCAGTTCAAGCGACTCGGTGAGCTCCTACAATGAGCAGTTCTTC. Translation: CASSSSDSVSSYNEQFF.

This clonotype appeared many times. V and J are TRBV3-1 and TRBJ2-2; possibly TRBD1 or TRBD2 for D (6 bases each). V lost 4 bases and J lost 5, with 20 bases in between. CDR3 length equals 17 residues. Germline assignment: CDR1 LGHDT and CDR2 YNNKEL (reference sequence). The CDR3 sequence is CASSRIYGGLETGELFF. CDR3 sequence (DNA): TGTGCCAGCAGCCGTATATACGGGGGCTTAGAGACCGGGGAGCTGTTTTTT.

This clonotype was found many times. J is TRBJ1-1 and V is TRBV5-1; D might be TRBD1 (5 bases). CDR3 size: 14 residues. Germline CDR1 reads SGHRS; CDR2 reads YFSETQ. Trimming pared 6 bases from V and 3 bases from J, leaving 15 bases between. This CDR3 reads CASTQSGGYTEAFF. The CDR3 DNA is TGCGCCAGCACCCAGTCGGGGGGTTACACTGAAGCTTTCTTT.

There are a few counts of this clonotype. The rearrangement joins TRBV5-6 to TRBJ2-1; D perhaps matches TRBD1 (7 bases). Germline V gene sequence: CDR1 SGHDT, CDR2 YYEEEE. V was trimmed by 4 bases and J by 3 bases, leaving 17 bases between them. The CDR3 is 16 amino acids. CDR3 coding DNA: TGTGCCAGCAGCCGCGGGGACAGTGGGATCTACAATGAGCAGTTCTTC. Residues: CASSRGDSGIYNEQFF.

This chain links TRBV7-9 with TRBJ2-5, with D hard to call. The germline V gene has CDR1 SEHNR and CDR2 FQNEAQ (reference sequence). The CDR3 has 13 amino acids. V lost 2 bases to trimming and J lost 5 bases, with 9 bases between them. The CDR3 DNA sequence: TGTGCCAGCAGCTTAATCGCCTGGGAGACCCAGTACTTC. The encoded protein is CASSLIAWETQYF.

The chain couples TRBV7-9 to TRBJ2-7, with 9 bases fitting TRBD1. Trimming removed 5 bases from V and 3 bases from J; junction bases left unmatched: 5. Germline V gene lookup returns CDR1 SEHNR and CDR2 FQNEAQ (reference sequence). The CDR3 contains 14 residues. CDR3 DNA sequence: TGTGCCAGCAGCCACCGGGACAGGGTCTACGAGCAGTACTTC. It codes for CASSHRDRVYEQYF.

This clonotype was seen at least ten times. This sequence joins TRBV7-2 and TRBJ2-1, with D maybe TRBD2 (6 bases). CDR1 and CDR2 (germline): SGHTA, FQGNSA. The CDR3 covers 14 residues. V gave up 5 bases and J gave up 12 bases, with 20 bases separating them. CDR3 in DNA: TGTGCCAGCAGCCCCTCGTACGGAGGGGTAAGGCAGTTCTTC. Translated, it gives CASSPSYGGVRQFF.